This T cell receptor (beta chain) is drawn from a study of CD8+CD57+ T cells in acquired aplastic anemia. Study-level background: Quantities of DNA derived from sorted CD4+ and CD8+ cells averaged 3.2 ug.

CDR3 length: 13 residues. V lost 0 bases, J lost 4 bases, and 8 bases lay in between. The germline gives CDR1 SGHKS, CDR2 YYEKEE (reference sequence). Both TCR beta VDJ combination and CDR3 sequence profiling were carried out. Genomic DNA was the template for this profiling. Via MiXCR, TCRdb re-called the reads, giving one row per CDR3 protein. The data hold 170,000 or so distinct CDR3 sequences, with roughly 65% observed a single time. Those patients picked for sequencing had displayed CD8+CD57+ cell expansion on flow cytometry. Study-wide findings and caveats: CD8+ Simpson's diversity in patients was not significantly different from that in controls.

Regarding this clonotype: What it binds is not known.

The source material was sorted CD4+, CD8+, or CD8+CD57+ T cells (not recorded which) from PBMCs. The chain is built from TRBV5-5 and TRBJ2-7, with unresolved D. This clonotype originated in a human donor with aplastic anemia. In DNA form, the CDR3 reads TGTGCCAGCAGCTTGGCCGGTGTTTACGAGCAGTACTTC. Encoded protein: CASSLAGVYEQYF.